This T cell receptor beta chain was sequenced during a study of blood T cell repertoires in COVID-19. Study context: From the United States, Italy and Spain came samples of acute and convalescent COVID-19. PBMCs, B-cell-depleted T cells, or T cells were the source of the cDNA or gDNA that made up the material.

V trimming: 4 bases; J trimming: 0 bases; junction bases outside the gene matches: 15. Germline CDR1 reads LGHDT; CDR2 reads YNNKEL (reference sequence). The CDR3 loop spans 20 amino acids. In the original workflow: For nucleated cells, counts were estimated from reference gene primer amplification. Only in-frame clones appear in the TCRdb table, and some are missing; sequencing was by immunoSEQ multiplex PCR. V and J calls and clone size are as listed in that table; D and trimming were resolved from the DNA. Among 250,000 to 300,000 clones, around 88% were seen once, and the ten largest hold about 4.6%.

This chain joins TRBV3-1 (or the pseudogene TRBV3-2) and TRBJ1-3, with TRBD1 matching 10 bases. The sample comprised peripheral blood. The TCR originated in a man aged 35 to 55 with acute or convalescent COVID-19. DNA of the CDR3: TGTGCCAGCAGCCGGGACAGGGGCCTCTTTACACTACCCTCTGGAAACACCATATATTTT. Protein: CASSRDRGLFTLPSGNTIYF.